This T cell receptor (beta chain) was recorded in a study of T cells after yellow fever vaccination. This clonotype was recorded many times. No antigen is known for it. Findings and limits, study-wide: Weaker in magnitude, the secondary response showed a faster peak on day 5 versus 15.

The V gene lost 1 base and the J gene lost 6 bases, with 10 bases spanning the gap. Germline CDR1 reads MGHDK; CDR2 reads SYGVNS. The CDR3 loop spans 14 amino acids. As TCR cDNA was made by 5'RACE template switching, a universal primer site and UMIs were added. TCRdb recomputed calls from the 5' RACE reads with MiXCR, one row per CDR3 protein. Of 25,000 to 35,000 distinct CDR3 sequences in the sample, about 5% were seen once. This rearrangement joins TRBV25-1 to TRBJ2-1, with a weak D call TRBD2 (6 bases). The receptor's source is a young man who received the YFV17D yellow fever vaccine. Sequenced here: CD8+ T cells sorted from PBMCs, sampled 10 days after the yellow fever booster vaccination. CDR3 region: CASSEFGGINEQFF. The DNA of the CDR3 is TGTGCCAGCAGTGAATTCGGGGGAATCAATGAGCAGTTCTTC.